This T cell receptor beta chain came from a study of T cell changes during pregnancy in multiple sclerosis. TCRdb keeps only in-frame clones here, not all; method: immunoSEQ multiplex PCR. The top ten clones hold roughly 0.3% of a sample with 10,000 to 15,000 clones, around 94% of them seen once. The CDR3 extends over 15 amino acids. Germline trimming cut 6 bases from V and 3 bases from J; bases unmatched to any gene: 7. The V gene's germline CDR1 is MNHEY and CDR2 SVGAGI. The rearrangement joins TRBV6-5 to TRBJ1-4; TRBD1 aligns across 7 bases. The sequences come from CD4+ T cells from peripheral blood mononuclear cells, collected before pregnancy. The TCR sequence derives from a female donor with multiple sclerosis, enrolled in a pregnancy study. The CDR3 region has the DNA TGTGCCAGCAGATCCGGGACAGCCTCTAATGAAAAACTGTTTTTT. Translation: CASRSGTASNEKLFF.